Below, 27 T cell receptor beta chains from the same sample are listed, as sequenced in a study of response to subunit inactivated influenza vaccine. TCRdb reanalysed the RT-PCR reads using MiXCR and keeps one entry per CDR3 protein. This table has 750,000 to 850,000 distinct CDR3 sequences, roughly 20% appearing once. Specimen: PBMCs from blood, collected 4 to 6 days after vaccination. These TCRs come from a man aged 45-65 years who received an inactivated influenza vaccine.

This clonotype was counted many times. This rearrangement joins TRBV20-1 to TRBJ2-2; D is possibly TRBD2 (5 bases). The CDR3 contains 14 residues. Trimming took 1 base from V and 1 from J, leaving 7 bases between them. Germline lookup yields CDR1 DFQATT and CDR2 SNEGSKA (reference sequence). CDR3 region: CSARAAVNTGELFF. In DNA, the CDR3 is TGCAGTGCTAGAGCAGCGGTGAACACCGGGGAGCTGTTTTTT.

The chain uses TRBV18 and TRBJ2-1, with 10 bases aligning to TRBD2. Germline lookup yields CDR1 KGHSH and CDR2 LQKENI. The junction had 8 bases not matched to a gene; V was cut back by 3 bases and J by 9 bases. The CDR3 runs to 15 residues. The CDR3 is CASSPGLAGALEQFF. CDR3 DNA sequence: TGTGCCAGCTCACCGGGGCTAGCGGGAGCCCTTGAGCAGTTCTTC. Full variable domain (rest looked up from reference TRBV18 and TRBJ2-1): NAGVMQNPRHLVRRRGQEARLRCSPMKGHSHVYWYRQLPEEGLKFMVYLQKENIIDESGMPKERFSAEFPKEGPSILRIQQVVRGDSAAYFCASSPGLAGALEQFFGPGTRLTVL.

The count of this clonotype is one. The chain is built from TRBV7-2 and TRBJ1-1; D remains unclear. CDR1 is SGHTA and CDR2 is FQGNSA in the germline V gene. Between the trimmed V and J ends, which lost 3 bases and 6 bases, there was a span of 17 bases. The CDR3 contains 15 residues. For the CDR3, the DNA is TGTGCCAGCAGCTTTAGTCCGTTCGGTGACGCTGAAGCTTTCTTT. It specifies CASSFSPFGDAEAFF.

The V and J genes are TRBV29-1 and TRBJ1-1, with D possibly TRBD1 on 6 matching bases. The CDR3 totals 11 residues. CDR1 is SQVTM, CDR2 ANQGSEA, per germline. Trimming removed 6 bases at V and 7 bases at J, with 12 bases between. Written as DNA, the CDR3 is TGCAGCGTCACAGGGTTGGGTGAAGCTTTCTTT. The encoded protein is CSVTGLGEAFF.

This clonotype was detected only a few times. The chain employs TRBV7-9 and TRBJ1-1, with D hard to call. There are 13 residues in the CDR3. The germline V gene has CDR1 SEHNR and CDR2 FQNEAQ (reference sequence). The V end lost 10 bases, the J end lost 3 bases, and 15 bases lay between the germline ends. CDR3 DNA sequence: TGTGCCACCCAGAGACCGGCGGACACTGAAGCTTTCTTT. Its translation is CATQRPADTEAFF.

The chain links TRBV5-1 to TRBJ2-7; D is perhaps TRBD1 (6 bases). The germline CDR1 and CDR2 sequences are SGHRS and YFSETQ. There are 13 residues in the CDR3. Trimming stripped 7 bases from V and 3 bases from J, with 14 bases between. The CDR3 bases are TGCGCCAGCGCTGCCTCGGACAGCTACGAGCAGTACTTC. Translating it yields CASAASDSYEQYF.

This clonotype was seen only a few times. The genes are TRBV11-2 and TRBJ2-1; D possibly corresponds to TRBD2 (6 bases). In germline, CDR1 is SGHAT, CDR2 FQNNGV. The CDR3 length is 17 residues. The V and J ends lost 1 base and 7 bases respectively, with 20 bases between them. The CDR3 loop reads CASSLVLLALTLNEQFF. The CDR3 coding sequence is TGTGCCAGCAGCTTAGTATTACTAGCCCTAACCCTAAATGAGCAGTTCTTC. Complete variable domain (other parts from reference TRBV11-2 and TRBJ2-1): EAGVAQSPRYKIIEKRQSVAFWCNPISGHATLYWYQQILGQGPKLLIQFQNNGVVDDSQLPKDRFSAERLKGVDSTLKIQPAKLEDSAVYLCASSLVLLALTLNEQFFGPGTRLTVL.

Of note for this clonotype: Possible read error: a much larger clone is one base away. The V gene is TRBV6-2 or TRBV6-3, the J gene TRBJ2-3; no firm D call. The length of the CDR3 is 15 residues. V lost 0 bases, J lost 0 bases, and 7 bases lay in between. CDR1 and CDR2 (germline): MNHEY, SVGEGT. The CDR3: CASSYSRTSTDTQYF. The CDR3 coding sequence is TGTGCCAGCAGTTACTCCAGAACTAGCACAGATACGCAGTATTTT.

This clonotype was counted many times. V gene TRBV6-5 combines with J gene TRBJ1-1; possibly TRBD1 for D (5 bases). Germline CDR1 MNHEY, CDR2 SVGAGI. V shed 2 bases and J shed 0 bases, with 10 bases lying between them. The CDR3 covers 15 residues. The CDR3 coding sequence is TGTGCCAGCAGTTACGGGGGAAGGATGAACACTGAAGCTTTCTTT. Its translation: CASSYGGRMNTEAFF.

The sample holds many counts of this clonotype. CDR3 amino acids: CASSSTGGGEQFF. The CDR3 DNA reads TGCGCCAGCAGTTCCACAGGGGGCGGTGAGCAGTTCTTC. The J gene is TRBJ2-1, the V gene TRBV5-1; 9 bases are a match to TRBD1. Germline V lookup: CDR1 SGHRS, CDR2 YFSETQ. The CDR3 totals 13 residues. Losses at the gene ends were 5 bases for V and 9 bases for J; bases not matched to a gene: 6.

The genes are TRBV11-2 and TRBJ1-6, with D possibly matching TRBD1 (5 bases). The CDR3 extends over 14 amino acids. Trimming shortened V by 4 bases and J by 7 bases, and 11 bases separated the two germline ends. The germline CDR1 and CDR2 sequences are SGHAT and FQNNGV. The CDR3 is CASSSSGTNSPLHF. The CDR3, as DNA: TGTGCCAGCAGCTCTTCAGGGACGAATTCACCCCTCCACTTT.

V and J are TRBV6-6 and TRBJ2-1; D ambiguous. The germline gives CDR1 MNHNY, CDR2 SVGAGI (reference sequence). The CDR3 has 12 amino acids. Trimming removed 4 bases from V and 9 bases from J, with 10 bases in between. CDR3 coding DNA: TGTGCCAGCAGTTTCAACAGAGTTGAGCAGTTCTTC. It codes for CASSFNRVEQFF.

The chain links TRBV6-2 or TRBV6-3 to TRBJ2-2; 10 bases match TRBD2. The CDR3 has 15 residues. Germline trimming cut 8 bases from V and 4 bases from J; bases unmatched to any gene: 7. In germline, CDR1 is MNHEY, CDR2 SVGEGT. The CDR3 DNA sequence: TGTGCCAGCGGACCTAGCGGGAGACCCACCGGGGAGCTGTTTTTT. Translated, it gives CASGPSGRPTGELFF.

This clonotype was seen repeatedly, ten times or more. The genes are TRBV29-1 and TRBJ1-5, with 9 bases fitting TRBD1. The CDR3 covers 13 residues. Per germline, CDR1 SQVTM and CDR2 ANQGSEA. With 6 bases clipped from V and 7 bases from J, the junction kept 7 bases outside the gene matches. The CDR3 region has the DNA TGCAGCGTGGAGACAGGGGGAGGACAGCCCCAGCATTTT. Translation: CSVETGGGQPQHF.

This clonotype was counted a few times. The chain couples TRBV7-2 to TRBJ1-1; D is undetermined. CDR1 and CDR2 (germline): SGHTA, FQGNSA. V lost 3 bases and J 4 bases, leaving 9 bases between the germline ends. There are 13 residues in the CDR3. The CDR3 nucleotides read TGTGCCAGCAGCTTCGAGGGCCGCACTGAAGCTTTCTTT. This translates into CASSFEGRTEAFF. Complete variable domain (other parts from reference TRBV7-2 and TRBJ1-1): GAGVSQSPSNKVTEKGKDVELRCDPISGHTALYWYRQSLGQGLEFLIYFQGNSAPDKSGLPSDRFSAERTGGSVSTLTIQRTQQEDSAVYLCASSFEGRTEAFFGQGTRLTVV.

The V gene is TRBV7-2, the J gene TRBJ1-2, with D perhaps TRBD1 (5 bases). Per the germline V gene, CDR1 is SGHTA and CDR2 is FQGNSA. V was clipped by 1 base and J by 4 bases, with 16 bases between them. The CDR3 is 16 residues long. The CDR3 bases are TGTGCCAGCAGCTTAGTACGGCAGGGAGATTCCTATGGCTACACCTTC. Protein: CASSLVRQGDSYGYTF.

The chain recombines TRBV11-2 with TRBJ2-1, with 8 bases aligning to TRBD1. The CDR3 totals 15 residues. In germline, CDR1 is SGHAT, CDR2 FQNNGV. With V trimmed by 0 bases and J by 6 bases, 4 bases remained unmatched. CDR3 protein: CASSLDWTGLNEQFF. Written as DNA, the CDR3 is TGTGCCAGCAGCTTAGATTGGACAGGGCTCAATGAGCAGTTCTTC.

This clonotype was picked up many times. The chain employs TRBV5-1 and TRBJ1-2; 7 bases agree with TRBD1. Germline V lookup: CDR1 SGHRS, CDR2 YFSETQ. The CDR3 has 15 residues. Trimming cost V 4 bases and J 3 bases; bases outside gene matches: 9. The CDR3 nucleotides are TGCGCCAGCAGCCCCTCGACAGGGAGGGACTATGGCTACACCTTC. It translates to CASSPSTGRDYGYTF. The full variable domain, completed using reference TRBV5-1 and TRBJ1-2, is KAGVTQTPRYLIKTRGQQVTLSCSPISGHRSVSWYQQTPGQGLQFLFEYFSETQRNKGNFPGRFSGRQFSNSRSEMNVSTLELGDSALYLCASSPSTGRDYGYTFGSGTRLTVV.

As to this clonotype: Sequence at one end of the junction differs from germline and may be a read error. The chain is built from TRBV20-1 and TRBJ2-5; D is perhaps TRBD2 (6 bases). The CDR3 runs 15 residues. Germline CDR1 DFQATT, CDR2 SNEGSKA (reference sequence). CDR3: CSDRGPGVLRETQYF. The CDR3 DNA follows: TGCAGTGATAGAGGTCCGGGAGTACTTCGGGAGACCCAGTACTTC.

This clonotype is a singleton in its sample. This chain links TRBV12-3 or TRBV12-4 with TRBJ2-1, with D uncertain. The CDR3 contains 12 residues. V dropped 5 bases and J dropped 5 bases, with 7 bases sitting between them. The CDR3 DNA follows: TGTGCCAGCAGTCCCCCGCACAATGAGCAGTTCTTC. Translated, it gives CASSPPHNEQFF.

In its sample, this clonotype was seen a few times. The rearrangement uses TRBV7-8 and TRBJ2-5; 7 nucleotides line up with TRBD2. V gave up 5 bases and J gave up 2 bases; unmatched junction bases: 8. CDR3 length equals 15 residues. Germline V gene lookup returns CDR1 SGHVS and CDR2 FQNEAQ. CDR3 amino acids: CASSTRDYLQETQYF. Written as DNA, the CDR3 is TGTGCCAGCAGCACACGGGACTATTTACAAGAGACCCAGTACTTC.

The chain joins TRBV6-2 or TRBV6-3 to TRBJ2-7; TRBD1 matches at 8 bases. The CDR3 has 14 amino acids. After removal of 5 bases from V and 4 bases from J, the junction contained 7 bases not matched to a gene. The V gene's germline CDR1 is MNHEY and CDR2 SVGEGT. The CDR3: CASSRDRIRYEQYF. CDR3 nucleotide sequence: TGTGCCAGCAGTCGGGACAGGATCAGATACGAGCAGTACTTC.

V and J are TRBV6-1 and TRBJ2-5, with TRBD1 as a possible D gene (6 bases). This CDR3 contains 16 residues. CDR1 MNHNS and CDR2 SASEGT come from the germline V gene. Trimming removed 3 bases from V and 1 base from J, with 15 bases in between. This CDR3 reads CASSDRQAWGQETQYF. CDR3 nucleotides: TGTGCCAGCAGTGATCGACAGGCCTGGGGCCAAGAGACCCAGTACTTC.

This clonotype was seen a few times. The chain is built from TRBV15 and TRBJ2-6; TRBD2 might be the D (6 bases). CDR1 and CDR2 from the germline V gene are LNHNV and YYDKDF (reference sequence). CDR3 size: 19 residues. The V and J ends lost 3 bases and 1 base respectively, with 19 bases between them. CDR3 nucleotides: TGTGCCACCAGCAGTTGGGTTAGCAGGAGGGCTTCTGGGGCCAACGTCCTGACTTTC. Translating it yields CATSSWVSRRASGANVLTF.

In this sample, this clonotype turned up a few times. V is TRBV20-1 and J is TRBJ2-1; TRBD2 agrees at 8 bases. The V gene's germline CDR1 is DFQATT and CDR2 SNEGSKA (reference sequence). The CDR3 totals 16 residues. Losses at the gene ends were 0 bases for V and 0 bases for J; bases not matched to a gene: 4. The CDR3 bases are TGCAGTGCTAGAGATCTCGGGAGGGGCTCCTACAATGAGCAGTTCTTC. The encoded protein is CSARDLGRGSYNEQFF.

In its sample, this clonotype was seen a few times. The J gene is TRBJ2-1, the V gene TRBV28; TRBD2 might be the D (5 bases). Germline V gene sequence: CDR1 MDHEN, CDR2 SYDVKM. Deletions cut 5 bases from V and 3 bases from J, with 11 bases between. The CDR3 covers 14 residues. The CDR3 is CASSPILGYNEQFF. DNA of the CDR3: TGTGCCAGCAGTCCAATACTAGGCTACAATGAGCAGTTCTTC.

The chain links TRBV7-2 to TRBJ2-7; 10 bases map to TRBD2. The CDR3 has 15 residues. CDR1 is SGHTA and CDR2 is FQGNSA in the germline V gene. V lost 0 bases to trimming and J lost 6 bases; unmatched junction nucleotides: 5. This CDR3 is CASSLASGGSSEQYF. The CDR3 region has the DNA TGTGCCAGCAGCTTAGCTAGCGGGGGGTCCAGCGAGCAGTACTTC.